This T cell receptor beta chain was found in a study of siplizumab effects on memory and regulatory T cells. Findings of the study overall: Confirmation that proliferating Tregs from siplizumab cultures had suppressive function was not obtained. Alloreactive sequences traceable to unstimulated CD4+ memory cells were significantly reduced by siplizumab. Naive T cells seemed more diverse than memory cells; they also seemed major alloresponse contributors.

Sequencing was performed with immunoSEQ multiplex PCR; in TCRdb, only in-frame clones are kept and a portion is missing. Of about 57,000 clones in the sample, around 78% were seen once. As to this clone: What it binds is unknown.

The receptor comes from a human donor in good health. Sequencing used memory CD4+ T cells sorted from blood.

The chain's CDR3 is CASSTRNEEKLFF. CDR3 nucleotides: TGTGCCAGCAGCACTCGGAATGAAGAAAAACTGTTTTTT. V gene TRBV7-2 combines with J gene TRBJ1-4; no reliable D call. Germline V gives CDR1 SGHTA, CDR2 FQGNSA. V gave up 5 bases and J gave up 8 bases, with 12 bases separating them. The CDR3 sequence is 13 residues long.